The present T cell receptor (beta chain) was sequenced within a study of T cells in localized non-small cell lung cancer. Here immunoSEQ multiplex PCR was the method, and the copy in TCRdb shows in-frame clones only, minus some. The sample carries roughly 64,000 clones, roughly 80% recorded once. The germline gives CDR1 MNHEY, CDR2 SVGAGI. The CDR3 is 14 residues long. V dropped 5 bases and J dropped 7 bases, with 15 bases sitting between them. Study outcomes and limitations: The tumor had only one region sequenced, so heterogeneity remains possible. Maximal T cell clonality occurred in uninvolved adjacent lung, with tumor ranking below it.

Notes on this clone: Its antigen is not identified.

The sequences come from PBMCs, collected before any cancer treatment. The chain combines TRBV6-5 with TRBJ2-1; D might be TRBD1 or TRBD2, each matching 7 bases. The clonotype originates from a man between 35 and 75 years old with stage II lung adenocarcinoma. CDR3 in amino acids: CASSHGTAGNEQFF. Written as DNA, the CDR3 is TGTGCCAGCAGTCACGGGACAGCGGGGAATGAGCAGTTCTTC.